This T cell receptor beta chain derives from a study of T-cell reconstitution after alpha-beta-depleted transplantation in children. Germline CDR1 SGHTA, CDR2 FQGNSA. This CDR3 spans 16 amino acids. The V and J ends lost 4 bases and 1 base respectively, with 13 bases between them. TCRbeta library construction was performed incorporating unique molecular identifiers. TCRdb reanalysed the PCR reads using MiXCR and keeps one entry per CDR3 protein. The table includes about 200,000 distinct CDR3 sequences, about 14% detected once. Source: PBMCs from the stem cell graft donor, taken from the stem cell graft. This clonotype originated in a human donor who donated a stem cell graft to a child with acute lymphoblastic leukemia. J is TRBJ2-2 and V is TRBV7-2; the D call may be TRBD1 or TRBD2 (5 bases each). This CDR3 reads CASSSSRDLNTGELFF. In DNA, the CDR3 is TGTGCCAGCAGCTCCTCCAGGGACCTGAACACCGGGGAGCTGTTTTTT.